This T cell receptor (beta chain) was documented in a study of vaccination and CD4 T cells after COVID-19. Treatment indicated: approximately 9-day PBMC culture with coronavirus spike peptide pools or control peptides (ViraFEST assay). The V end lost 4 bases, the J end lost 5 bases, and 20 bases lay between the germline ends. The V gene's germline CDR1 is MNHEY and CDR2 SMNVEV (reference sequence). CDR3 size: 16 residues. This clonotype has a handful of counts. What it binds is unknown. Oncomine TCR Beta short-read sequencing was applied to DNA from cultured CD4+ T cells. MiXCR, applied by TCRdb to the PCR reads, yields one record per CDR3 protein. The table includes about 15,000 distinct CDR3 sequences, over 45% detected once.

This sequence originates from a human donor who had recovered from COVID-19. Sequencing used CD4+ T cells from blood, cultured in vitro. The chain links TRBV27 to TRBJ1-2; no reliable D call. In nucleotides, the CDR3 is TGTGCCAGCAGTTCCATCTTGACCCGGGGTTGGTATGGCTACACCTTC. Translated, it gives CASSSILTRGWYGYTF.